These T cell receptor beta chains were read from a single sample in a study of T cell repertoires in cytomegalovirus infection. TCRdb analysed the reads with MiXCR anew, one entry per CDR3 protein. The data show just over 300,000 distinct CDR3 sequences, under 20% seen once. The sample taken for sequencing was PBMCs. Receptors were obtained from a human donor in good health (CMV status not recorded). Some clones in this sample may be carry-over from other donors' samples. Each CDR3 is given with its conserved first and last residue. The D gene is left open where the match is weak. Some rows have no size entry. The others give once, few or many, or a class for an expanded clone.

CDR3: CASSLGRTEQETQYF; DNA: TGTGCCAGCAGCTTAGGAAGGACAGAACAAGAGACCCAGTACTTC; J: TRBJ2-5; D: NA; size: NA; V: TRBV11-2
CDR3: CASQVWDRRVYTDTQYF; DNA: TGTGCCAGCCAAGTTTGGGACAGAAGAGTTTACACAGATACGCAGTATTTT; J: TRBJ2-3; D: TRBD1; size: NA; V: TRBV12-3/TRBV12-4
CDR3: CASTTRGQGATGELFF; DNA: TGTGCCAGCACCACAAGGGGCCAGGGGGCAACCGGGGAGCTGTTTTTT; J: TRBJ2-2; D: TRBD1; size: few; V: TRBV2
CDR3: CASSWGLARPDTQYF; DNA: TGCGCCAGCAGCTGGGGACTAGCTCGCCCAGATACGCAGTATTTT; J: TRBJ2-3; D: TRBD2; size: many; V: TRBV5-1
CDR3: CASSLDRFGYGYTF; DNA: TGTGCCAGCAGTTTGGACAGGTTTGGCTATGGCTACACCTTC; J: TRBJ1-2; D: TRBD1; size: many; V: TRBV6-2/TRBV6-3
CDR3: CASSHIRTDEQFF; DNA: TGTGCCAGCAGCCACATAAGGACAGATGAGCAGTTCTTC; J: TRBJ2-1; D: NA; size: once; V: TRBV4-2
CDR3: CSVEGAGTGGRYEQYF; DNA: TGCAGCGTTGAAGGAGCCGGGACAGGGGGCCGGTACGAGCAGTACTTC; J: TRBJ2-7; D: TRBD1; size: few; V: TRBV29-1
CDR3: CASSIVGLAGLGKNIQYF; DNA: TGTGCCAGTAGTATCGTCGGCTTAGCGGGGTTGGGCAAAAACATTCAGTACTTC; J: TRBJ2-4; D: TRBD2; size: NA; V: TRBV19
CDR3: CATDSYNEQFF; DNA: TGTGCCACAGACAGTTACAATGAGCAGTTCTTC; J: TRBJ2-1; D: NA; size: few; V: TRBV10-3
CDR3: CASSSAGQVGYEQYF; DNA: TGTGCCAGCAGCTCGGCGGGACAGGTCGGCTACGAGCAGTACTTC; J: TRBJ2-7; D: TRBD1; size: many; V: TRBV6-2/TRBV6-3
CDR3: CASSEARLSYEQYF; DNA: TGTGCCAGCAGTGAGGCCAGATTATCATACGAGCAGTACTTC; J: TRBJ2-7; D: NA; size: NA; V: TRBV2
CDR3: CASSPAPGTGREQYF; DNA: TGTGCCAGCAGCCCGGCCCCCGGGACAGGGAGGGAGCAGTACTTC; J: TRBJ2-7; D: TRBD1; size: few; V: TRBV5-6
CDR3: CASSPPGGSKNIQYF; DNA: TGCGCCAGCAGCCCCCCCGGGGGGTCCAAAAACATTCAGTACTTC; J: TRBJ2-4; D: TRBD2; size: NA; V: TRBV5-1
CDR3: CASNTGFGYEQYF; DNA: TGTGCCAGCAATACCGGGTTTGGCTACGAGCAGTACTTC; J: TRBJ2-7; D: NA; size: many; V: TRBV6-1
CDR3: CAISDSLQETQYF; DNA: TGTGCCATCAGTGACAGCCTTCAAGAGACCCAGTACTTC; J: TRBJ2-5; D: NA; size: few; V: TRBV10-3
CDR3: CASSSRLPFRTDTQYF; DNA: TGTGCCAGCAGCTCGAGACTACCCTTCAGGACAGATACGCAGTATTTT; J: TRBJ2-3; D: NA; size: NA; V: TRBV5-5
CDR3: CASSPGGWGTEAFF; DNA: TGTGCCAGCTCACCAGGAGGGTGGGGGACTGAAGCTTTCTTT; J: TRBJ1-1; D: NA; size: many; V: TRBV18
CDR3: CASTPPGAKETQYF; DNA: TGTGCCAGCACCCCACCGGGAGCGAAAGAGACCCAGTACTTC; J: TRBJ2-5; D: NA; size: many; V: TRBV7-6
CDR3: CASSSQGSSETQYF; DNA: TGTGCCAGCAGCTCACAGGGGTCGAGCGAGACCCAGTACTTC; J: TRBJ2-5; D: TRBD1; size: many; V: TRBV7-2
CDR3: CASSPYMGGGGNTEAFF; DNA: TGCGCCAGCAGCCCCTATATGGGCGGTGGAGGGAACACTGAAGCTTTCTTT; J: TRBJ1-1; D: NA; size: few; V: TRBV5-1
CDR3: CASSLRGADNQPQHF; DNA: TGTGCCAGCAGCTTACGGGGCGCCGACAATCAGCCCCAGCATTTT; J: TRBJ1-5; D: NA; size: many; V: TRBV7-2
CDR3: CASSLVGTSGGPDTQYF; DNA: TGTGCCAGCAGCTTAGTAGGGACTAGCGGGGGGCCAGATACGCAGTATTTT; J: TRBJ2-3; D: TRBD2; size: many; V: TRBV7-2
CDR3: CASSFSGTGWNIQYF; DNA: TGTGCCAGCAGTTTTTCCGGGACAGGGTGGAACATTCAGTACTTC; J: TRBJ2-4; D: TRBD1; size: many; V: TRBV6-2/TRBV6-3
CDR3: CSARDAGRGLTEAFF; DNA: TGCAGTGCTAGAGATGCCGGCAGGGGGCTTACTGAAGCTTTCTTT; J: TRBJ1-1; D: TRBD1; size: NA; V: TRBV20-1
CDR3: CASSLSHRFYGYTF; DNA: TGTGCCAGCAGTCTAAGCCACCGGTTCTATGGCTACACCTTC; J: TRBJ1-2; D: NA; size: NA; V: TRBV28
CDR3: CASSPPDRAQETQYF; DNA: TGTGCCAGCAGCCCCCCCGACAGAGCCCAAGAGACCCAGTACTTC; J: TRBJ2-5; D: NA; size: NA; V: TRBV7-9
CDR3: CASSLASYDWPGEVNGYTF; DNA: TGTGCCAGCAGCTTAGCTTCCTACGACTGGCCGGGTGAAGTTAATGGCTACACCTTC; J: TRBJ1-2; D: NA; size: NA; V: TRBV7-9
CDR3: CASSYGGEVNEQYF; DNA: TGTGCCAGCAGTTACGGCGGGGAGGTGAACGAGCAGTACTTC; J: TRBJ2-7; D: NA; size: many; V: TRBV6-6
CDR3: CASSQDLDTLMNTEAFF; DNA: TGTGCCAGCAGCCAAGATCTGGACACCCTCATGAACACTGAAGCTTTCTTT; J: TRBJ1-1; D: NA; size: NA; V: TRBV4-2
CDR3: CSGERTGGFEQYF; DNA: TGCAGTGGAGAGCGGACAGGGGGCTTCGAGCAGTACTTC; J: TRBJ2-7; D: TRBD1; size: NA; V: TRBV20-1
CDR3: CASRGTGTGYSYEQYF; DNA: TGTGCCAGCAGGGGAACCGGGACAGGGTATTCCTACGAGCAGTACTTC; J: TRBJ2-7; D: TRBD1; size: NA; V: TRBV6-6
CDR3: CASRIGENQPQHF; DNA: TGTGCCAGCAGAATAGGAGAGAATCAGCCCCAGCATTTT; J: TRBJ1-5; D: NA; size: many; V: TRBV12-3/TRBV12-4
CDR3: CSARGLTGNTEAFF; DNA: TGCAGTGCTAGGGGCCTTACAGGGAACACTGAAGCTTTCTTT; J: TRBJ1-1; D: NA; size: NA; V: TRBV20-1
CDR3: CASSLAGFAPYEQYF; DNA: TGTGCCAGCAGCTTGGCAGGGTTTGCCCCCTACGAGCAGTACTTC; J: TRBJ2-7; D: NA; size: NA; V: TRBV12-3/TRBV12-4
CDR3: CASGDSLNTEAFF; DNA: TGTGCCAGCGGGGACAGCCTGAACACTGAAGCTTTCTTT; J: TRBJ1-1; D: TRBD1; size: many; V: TRBV6-2/TRBV6-3
CDR3: CSASQGANQPQHF; DNA: TGCAGTGCTAGTCAGGGTGCCAATCAGCCCCAGCATTTT; J: TRBJ1-5; D: NA; size: few; V: TRBV20-1